These 14 T cell receptor beta chains share one sample of origin, sequenced in a study of blood T cell repertoires in COVID-19. Sequencing was performed with immunoSEQ multiplex PCR; in TCRdb, only in-frame clones are kept and a portion is missing. The sample carries a few hundred thousand clones, roughly 90% recorded once. Material for sequencing was peripheral blood. Every receptor here comes from a young woman with COVID-19, enrolled during active disease.

V and J are TRBV5-5 and TRBJ1-1; possibly TRBD1 for D (5 bases). The germline V gene encodes CDR1 SGHKS and CDR2 YYEKEE (reference sequence). The CDR3 is 14 residues long. Trimming pared 0 bases from V and 3 bases from J, leaving 9 bases between. The CDR3 DNA follows: TGTGCCAGCAGCTTGGTTCAGGGATACACTGAAGCTTTCTTT. It translates to CASSLVQGYTEAFF.

Only a few counts were recorded for this clone. V gene TRBV7-9 combines with J gene TRBJ2-2; 9 bases align to TRBD1. Germline V lookup: CDR1 SEHNR, CDR2 FQNEAQ (reference sequence). V gave up 6 bases and J gave up 4 bases; unmatched junction bases: 18. This CDR3 is 19 amino acids long. CDR3 residues: CASSPDPGQGSWVTGELFF. As DNA, the CDR3 is TGTGCCAGCAGTCCAGACCCGGGACAGGGAAGTTGGGTCACCGGGGAGCTGTTTTTT.

This chain joins TRBV7-2 and TRBJ1-5, with a weak D call TRBD1 (5 bases). CDR1 is SGHTA and CDR2 is FQGNSA in the germline V gene. Trimming left V 1 base short and J 6 bases short, with 13 bases between. The CDR3 extends over 15 amino acids. The DNA for the CDR3 is TGTGCCAGCAGCTTAGGGGTGGCAGGGCCTCAGCCCCAGCATTTT. It specifies CASSLGVAGPQPQHF.

This clone was detected only once. This chain connects TRBV2 to TRBJ2-5; tentatively, D is TRBD1 (6 bases). Trimming removed 1 base at V and 5 bases at J, with 11 bases between. CDR1 is SNHLY, CDR2 FYNNEI, per germline. The CDR3 length is 14 residues. The DNA of the CDR3 is TGTGCCAGCAGTGAAGGACAGGAAGGGGAGACCCAGTACTTC. Its protein product is CASSEGQEGETQYF.

The chain is built from TRBV12-3 or TRBV12-4 and TRBJ2-1, with D possibly matching TRBD1 (6 bases). The CDR3 sequence is 13 residues long. V lost 6 bases, J lost 10 bases, and 16 bases lay in between. The CDR3 is CASSPLGAAEQFF. The CDR3 nucleotides read TGTGCCAGCAGCCCCCTGGGGGCAGCAGAGCAGTTCTTC.

This clone was counted between two and nine times. CDR3 region: CASKSGGGRTEAFF. The CDR3 bases are TGTGCCAGCAAGTCCGGGGGGGGCCGCACTGAAGCTTTCTTT. The gene calls are TRBV6-6 and TRBJ1-1; weak D call: TRBD1 (6 bases). V shed 7 bases and J shed 4 bases, with 16 bases lying between them. In germline, CDR1 is MNHNY, CDR2 SVGAGI (reference sequence). This CDR3 spans 14 amino acids.

The chain combines TRBV19 with TRBJ1-3; D possibly corresponds to TRBD1 (6 bases). V was shortened by 4 bases and J by 2 bases, with 15 bases between the two germline ends. CDR1 is LNHDA, CDR2 SQIVND, per germline (reference sequence). CDR3 length equals 16 residues. The DNA of the CDR3 is TGTGCCAGTAGTAACCTACAGGGATTTCCTGGAAACACCATATATTTT. Translated, it gives CASSNLQGFPGNTIYF.

The CDR3 sequence is CASSLGLAGVGREEQYV. Here the CDR3 DNA reads TGCGCCAGCAGCTTGGGACTAGCGGGAGTCGGTCGGGAAGAGCAGTACGTC. The chain carries TRBV5-1 and TRBJ2-7, with 12 bases fitting TRBD2. Trimming took 0 bases from V and 7 from J; bases not matched to a gene: 11. Germline CDR1 and CDR2: SGHRS and YFSETQ. The CDR3 has 17 amino acids.

The chain carries TRBV6-9 and TRBJ2-1; 7 bases align to TRBD2. The CDR3 is 17 amino acids. The junction had 14 bases not matched to a gene; V was cut back by 4 bases and J by 5 bases. CDR1 is MNHGY and CDR2 is SVAAGI in the germline V gene. The CDR3 protein is CASSSVSREGANNEQFF. The CDR3 DNA reads TGTGCCAGCAGTTCCGTCTCAAGGGAGGGCGCGAACAATGAGCAGTTCTTC.

The chain recombines TRBV3-1 (or the pseudogene TRBV3-2) with TRBJ2-3; D possibly corresponds to TRBD2 (6 bases). Germline CDR1 and CDR2: LGHDT and YNNKEL (reference sequence). The CDR3 contains 14 residues. Trimming took 5 bases from V and 7 from J, leaving 16 bases between them. CDR3 in DNA: TGTGCCAGCAGCGACAACAGCGGGCAAAATACGCAGTATTTT. Its protein is CASSDNSGQNTQYF.

The V gene is TRBV6-2 or TRBV6-3, the J gene TRBJ2-1; TRBD2 is a possible D gene (6 bases). Germline CDR1 reads MNHEY; CDR2 reads SVGEGT. This CDR3 comprises 14 residues. V was cut by 7 bases and J by 3 bases, with 13 bases left in between. The CDR3 reads CASIPGTFYNEQFF. CDR3 DNA: TGTGCCAGCATCCCCGGGACTTTCTACAATGAGCAGTTCTTC.

The chain recombines TRBV28 with TRBJ2-7; 10 positions match TRBD1. This CDR3 region has 15 residues. Germline trimming cut 5 bases from V and 7 bases from J; bases unmatched to any gene: 11. Germline CDR1 reads MDHEN; CDR2 reads SYDVKM. Here the CDR3 reads CASSPTGTGVYEQYF. In DNA form, the CDR3 reads TGTGCCAGCAGTCCGACCGGGACAGGGGTTTATGAGCAGTACTTC.

The rearrangement links TRBV5-1 to TRBJ1-1, with TRBD1 matching 7 bases. Per the germline V gene, CDR1 is SGHRS and CDR2 is YFSETQ. The CDR3 has 14 residues. Unmatched junction bases numbered 2, after V lost 3 bases and J lost 0 bases. This chain's CDR3 is CASSWGQLNTEAFF. In DNA form, the CDR3 reads TGCGCCAGCAGCTGGGGACAGCTGAACACTGAAGCTTTCTTT.

The J gene is TRBJ1-2, the V gene TRBV6-5, with 7 bases identical to TRBD1. The CDR3 covers 12 residues. Germline lookup yields CDR1 MNHEY and CDR2 SVGAGI. With V trimmed by 8 bases and J by 4 bases, 4 bases remained unmatched. CDR3 sequence reads: CASGTGVYGYTF. The CDR3 bases are TGTGCCAGCGGCACAGGGGTCTATGGCTACACCTTC.